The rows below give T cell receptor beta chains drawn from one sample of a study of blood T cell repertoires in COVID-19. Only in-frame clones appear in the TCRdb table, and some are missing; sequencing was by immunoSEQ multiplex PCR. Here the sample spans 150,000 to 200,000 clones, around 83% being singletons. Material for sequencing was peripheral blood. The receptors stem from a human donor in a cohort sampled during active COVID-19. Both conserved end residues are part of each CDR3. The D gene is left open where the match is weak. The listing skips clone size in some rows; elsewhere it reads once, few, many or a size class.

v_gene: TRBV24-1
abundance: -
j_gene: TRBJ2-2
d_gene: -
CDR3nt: TGTGCCACCCTCGGCCCCGGGAACGGGGAGCTGTTTTTT
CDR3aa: CATLGPGNGELFF

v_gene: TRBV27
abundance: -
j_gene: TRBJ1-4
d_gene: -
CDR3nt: TGTGCCAGCCCGGGCCACGGGAGGGAAAAACTGTTTTTT
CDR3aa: CASPGHGREKLFF

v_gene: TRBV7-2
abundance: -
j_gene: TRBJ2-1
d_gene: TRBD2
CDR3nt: TGTGCCAGCAGCTTAATGCCTAGCGGGGGGGTAAATGAGCAGTTCTTC
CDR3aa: CASSLMPSGGVNEQFF

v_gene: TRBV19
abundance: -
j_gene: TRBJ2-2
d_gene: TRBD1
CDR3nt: TGTGCCAGTAGTGTACAGGGGGGGAACACCGGGGAGCTGTTTTTT
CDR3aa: CASSVQGGNTGELFF

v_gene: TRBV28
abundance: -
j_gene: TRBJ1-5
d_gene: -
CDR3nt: TGTGCCAGCACCGGTGGGGCCGGTGGCAATCAGCCCCAGCATTTT
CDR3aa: CASTGGAGGNQPQHF

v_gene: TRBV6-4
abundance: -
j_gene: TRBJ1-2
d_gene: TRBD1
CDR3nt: TGTGCCAGCAGACACGACAGGGCTAAGATCTATGGCTACACCTTC
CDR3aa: CASRHDRAKIYGYTF

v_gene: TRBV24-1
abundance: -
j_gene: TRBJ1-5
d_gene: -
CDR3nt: TGTGCCACCAGTGACAGGGTTCAACAGCCCCAGCATTTT
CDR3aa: CATSDRVQQPQHF

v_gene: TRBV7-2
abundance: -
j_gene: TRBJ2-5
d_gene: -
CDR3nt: TGTGCCAGCAGCTTAAACGGCGCAGGGACCCAGTACTTC
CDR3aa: CASSLNGAGTQYF

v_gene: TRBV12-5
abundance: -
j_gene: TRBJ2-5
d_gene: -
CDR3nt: TGTGCTAGTGGTTTGTGGGAGCGGCAAGAGACCCAGTACTTC
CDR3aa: CASGLWERQETQYF

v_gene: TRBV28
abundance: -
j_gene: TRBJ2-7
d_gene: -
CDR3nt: TGTGCCAGCAGTTCCCCTCCGGAGCAGTACTTC
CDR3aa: CASSSPPEQYF

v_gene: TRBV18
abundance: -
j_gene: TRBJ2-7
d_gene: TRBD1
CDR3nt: TGTGCCAGCTCAGGTGGACAGGGGGGCTCCTACGAGCAGTACTTC
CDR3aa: CASSGGQGGSYEQYF

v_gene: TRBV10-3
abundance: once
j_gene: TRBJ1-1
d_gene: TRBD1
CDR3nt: TGTGCCATCAGTGAGTCGCGGGGACAGGGGGCTGAAGCTTTCTTT
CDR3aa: CAISESRGQGAEAFF

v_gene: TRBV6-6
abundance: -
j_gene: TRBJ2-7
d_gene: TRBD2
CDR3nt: TGTGCCAGCAGTTACTCCACTAGCGGGAACGAGCAGTACTTC
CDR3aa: CASSYSTSGNEQYF

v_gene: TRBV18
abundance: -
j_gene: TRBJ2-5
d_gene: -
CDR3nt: TGTGCCAGCTCACCACTACCGGGACAAAGCACCCAGTACTTC
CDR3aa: CASSPLPGQSTQYF

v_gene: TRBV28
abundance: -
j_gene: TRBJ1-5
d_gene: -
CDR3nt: TGTGCCGGCGGCGGGGGCAATCAGCCCCAGCATTTT
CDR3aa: CAGGGGNQPQHF

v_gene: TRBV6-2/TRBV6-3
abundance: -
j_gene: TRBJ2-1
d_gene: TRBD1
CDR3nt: TGTGCCAGCAGTTCAGGACAGGGGGGACGAAATGAGCAGTTCTTC
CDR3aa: CASSSGQGGRNEQFF

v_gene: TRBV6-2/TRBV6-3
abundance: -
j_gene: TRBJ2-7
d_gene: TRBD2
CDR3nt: TGTGCCAGCAGCCCCCGTGGACTAGCGGGGGTCTACGAGCAGTACTTC
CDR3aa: CASSPRGLAGVYEQYF